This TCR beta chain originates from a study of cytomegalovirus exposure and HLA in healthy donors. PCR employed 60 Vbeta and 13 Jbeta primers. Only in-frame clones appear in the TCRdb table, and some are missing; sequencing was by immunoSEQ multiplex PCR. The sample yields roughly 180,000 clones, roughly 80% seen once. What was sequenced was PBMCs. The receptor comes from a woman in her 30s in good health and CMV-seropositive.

CDR3 protein: CASSWTKGGELFF. DNA of the CDR3: TGTGCCAGCAGCTGGACTAAGGGCGGGGAGCTGTTTTTT. The chain joins TRBV27 to TRBJ2-2; D possibly corresponds to TRBD2 (6 bases). The CDR3 consists of 13 residues. The ends were cut back, 6 bases at V and 7 bases at J, with 12 bases in the middle. Germline V gene sequence: CDR1 MNHEY, CDR2 SMNVEV (reference sequence).